This T cell receptor beta chain was recorded in a study of CD8 T cells in ankylosing spondylitis. This clonotype was detected a few times. The antigen is not known. Findings of the study overall: Blood of patients with ankylosing spondylitis appeared to be characterized by a TCR beta motif of eight highly homologous variants. Disease-linked clones were CD8+ and relatively rare in peripheral blood. Before this, some motif variants had been reported in reactive arthritis synovial fluid and blood.

In making TCR beta libraries, quantitative 5'-RACE with molecular barcodes was used. TCRdb used MiXCR to reprocess the 5' RACE reads, holding one entry per CDR3 protein. Of around 330,000 distinct CDR3 sequences listed, 11% were seen once; the top ten hold more than 7%. The V and J ends lost 6 bases and 5 bases, in that order; junction bases with no gene match: 6. Germline CDR1 and CDR2: SNHLY and FYNNEI. CDR3 size: 15 residues. The chain has TRBV2 and TRBJ1-4; TRBD1 aligns across 10 bases. The clonotype comes from a female donor with ankylosing spondylitis or in good health (not recorded which). Sequenced input: blood, either unsorted or a sorted T cell fraction (not recorded which). CDR3 sequence reads: CASRAQDRGNEKLFF. DNA of the CDR3: TGTGCCAGCAGAGCCCAGGACAGGGGGAATGAAAAACTGTTTTTT.